This TCR beta chain was found in a study of blood T cell repertoires in COVID-19. Study at large: Samples came from the United States, Italy and Spain, spanning acute and convalescent COVID-19.

In the original processing: Estimated nucleated cell counts came from reference gene primer amplification. The method was immunoSEQ multiplex PCR; TCRdb's version includes in-frame clones alone and lacks a portion of them. V and J calls and clone size come straight from that table; D and trimming were deduced from the DNA. The sample has some 97,000 clones, over 65% seen once. CDR1 and CDR2 from the germline V gene are SGHNT and YENEEA. The CDR3 is made up of 13 amino acids. The V end was cut by 6 bases, the J end by 3 bases, with 6 bases between. This sequence joins TRBV11-3 and TRBJ1-6; D unresolved. Sample: peripheral blood. The sequence was collected from a human donor in a cohort sampled during active COVID-19. The CDR3 DNA is TGTGCCAGCAGTCAGGTCTATAATTCACCCCTCCACTTT. Protein product: CASSQVYNSPLHF. The full variable domain, rest sourced from reference TRBV11-3 and TRBJ1-6, is EAGVVQSPRYKIIEKKQPVAFWCNPISGHNTLYWYLQNLGQGPELLIRYENEEAVDDSQLPKDRFSAERLKGVDSTLKIQPAELGDSAVYLCASSQVYNSPLHFGNGTRLTVT.